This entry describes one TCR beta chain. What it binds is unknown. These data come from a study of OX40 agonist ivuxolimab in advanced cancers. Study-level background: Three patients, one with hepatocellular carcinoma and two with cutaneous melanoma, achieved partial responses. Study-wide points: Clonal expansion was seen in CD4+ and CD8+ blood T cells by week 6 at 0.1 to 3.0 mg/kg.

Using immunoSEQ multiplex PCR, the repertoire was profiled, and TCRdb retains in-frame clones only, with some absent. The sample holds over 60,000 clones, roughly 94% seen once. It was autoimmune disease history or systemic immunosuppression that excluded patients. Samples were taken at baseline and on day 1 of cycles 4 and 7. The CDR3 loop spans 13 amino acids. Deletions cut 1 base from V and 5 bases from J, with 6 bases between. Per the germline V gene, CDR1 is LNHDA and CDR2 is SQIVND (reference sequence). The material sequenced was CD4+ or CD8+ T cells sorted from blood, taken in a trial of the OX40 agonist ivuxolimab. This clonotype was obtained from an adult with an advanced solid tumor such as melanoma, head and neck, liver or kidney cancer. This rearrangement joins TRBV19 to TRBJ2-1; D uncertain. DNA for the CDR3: TGTGCCAGTAGTATAGGACCGAACAATGAGCAGTTCTTC. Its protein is CASSIGPNNEQFF.